Listed below are T cell receptor beta chains from one sample, sequenced in a study of blood T cell repertoires in COVID-19. Repertoires were generated with immunoSEQ multiplex PCR, while TCRdb's copy carries only in-frame clones and drops some. The table lists about 93,000 clones, roughly 79% of them singletons. Material: peripheral blood. Source of these receptors: a human donor in a cohort sampled during active COVID-19. Both conserved end residues are part of each CDR3. The order of the fields is V gene, clone size, J gene, D gene, CDR3 DNA, CDR3 protein. The D gene is left open where the match is weak. Rows may omit the clone size; those that give it use once, few, many or a size class.

>TRBV28|.|TRBJ1-1|.
TGTGCCAGCAGTCTTCCTTCTCTCTCGAACACTGAAGCTTTCTTT
CASSLPSLSNTEAFF
>TRBV2|.|TRBJ2-1|.
TGTGCCAGCAGTGTTCAGGGGATCTGGAATGAGCAGTTCTTC
CASSVQGIWNEQFF
>TRBV7-9|few|TRBJ2-3|TRBD2
TGTGCCAGCAGCTTAACTAGCGGGAACACAGATACGCAGTATTTT
CASSLTSGNTDTQYF
>TRBV4-2|.|TRBJ2-5|TRBD2
TGTGCCAGCAGCCCCCGGACTAGCGGGGTGGAGACCCAGTACTTC
CASSPRTSGVETQYF
>TRBV24-1|.|TRBJ1-1|TRBD1
TGTGCCACCAGAGCAGGACAGGGGCTGAACACTGAAGCTTTCTTT
CATRAGQGLNTEAFF
>TRBV15|few|TRBJ2-2|TRBD1
TGTGCCACCAGCACGAACCTGGGACAGGTGAACACCGGGGAGCTGTTTTTT
CATSTNLGQVNTGELFF
>TRBV6-2/TRBV6-3|.|TRBJ1-4|.
TGTGCCAGCAGTTACTCGAGAAGACAGGCTGGTGAAAAACTGTTTTTT
CASSYSRRQAGEKLFF
>TRBV3-1/TRBV3-2|.|TRBJ2-5|TRBD2
TGTGCCAGCAGCCAAAAGCGGGGAGAGACCCAGTACTTC
CASSQKRGETQYF
>TRBV7-3|.|TRBJ2-1|TRBD2
TGTGCCAGCAGCTTAGAGAGCGGGAGGGCCCATGAGCAGTTCTTC
CASSLESGRAHEQFF
>TRBV28|few|TRBJ2-7|.
TGTGCCAGCAGTTTCCGATACGGGACACCCTCCTACGAGCAGTACTTC
CASSFRYGTPSYEQYF
>TRBV7-6|.|TRBJ2-2|.
TGTGCCAGCAGCCGTCAGCGGATCTCGAACACCGGGGAGCTGTTTTTT
CASSRQRISNTGELFF
>TRBV18|.|TRBJ1-6|TRBD1
TGTGCCAGCTCACCATGGGGACAGGGGGATTCACCCCTCCACTTT
CASSPWGQGDSPLHF
>TRBV12-3/TRBV12-4|.|TRBJ1-5|.
TGTGCCAGCAGGGGGGGAGGGGGTCAGCCCCAGCATTTT
CASRGGGGQPQHF